The 28 T cell receptor beta chains presented below share a single source sample, sequenced in a study of control samples from healthy donors and cancer patients. Assay used: immunoSEQ multiplex PCR; TCRdb lists only in-frame clones, some missing. Here the sample spans 80,000 to 100,000 clones, around nine tenths being singletons. Source material: blood. These receptor sequences come from a man between 25 and 39 years old in good health.

The V gene is TRBV27, the J gene TRBJ2-7, with 10 nucleotides matching TRBD1. With 6 bases clipped from V and 4 bases from J, the junction kept 6 bases outside the gene matches. Germline V gene lookup returns CDR1 MNHEY and CDR2 SMNVEV (reference sequence). The CDR3 has 14 amino acids. CDR3 DNA sequence: TGTGCCAGCAGCCCTCGGGACAGGGGATACGAGCAGTACTTC. Translated, it gives CASSPRDRGYEQYF.

This clone occurred once. CDR3 nucleotides: TGTGCCAGCAGCCAAGCCGGACAGGGGACCTACGAGCAGTACTTC. It encodes CASSQAGQGTYEQYF. The V gene is TRBV4-2, the J gene TRBJ2-7; 9 positions agree with TRBD1. Germline V gene sequence: CDR1 LGHNA, CDR2 YNFKEQ. The CDR3 loop spans 15 amino acids. With 1 base clipped from V and 2 bases from J, the junction kept 3 bases outside the gene matches.

The V gene is TRBV7-6, the J gene TRBJ2-1; D remains ambiguous. The CDR3 consists of 14 residues. With 5 bases removed from V and 6 bases from J, the gap between germline ends came to 14 bases. Germline V gene lookup returns CDR1 SGHVS and CDR2 FNYEAQ. This CDR3 is CASSRKNLGNEQFF. The CDR3 DNA reads TGTGCCAGCAGCCGAAAGAACCTAGGCAATGAGCAGTTCTTC.

V and J are TRBV7-2 and TRBJ1-1; D gene unclear. This CDR3 region has 14 residues. The V gene lost 5 bases and the J gene lost 5 bases, with 15 bases spanning the gap. Germline-derived CDR1 and CDR2 are SGHTA and FQGNSA. This CDR3 is CASSLNSGGTEAFF. In nucleotides, the CDR3 is TGTGCCAGCAGCCTAAACTCAGGAGGAACTGAAGCTTTCTTT.

The chain employs TRBV6-2 or TRBV6-3 and TRBJ2-2, with 10 bases aligning to TRBD1. Germline V CDR1 and CDR2: MNHEY, SVGEGT. This CDR3 region has 18 residues. The junction had 7 bases not matched to a gene; V was cut back by 0 bases and J by 3 bases. CDR3 sequence: CASSYSGNGQGDTGELFF. Written as DNA, the CDR3 is TGTGCCAGCAGTTACTCGGGAAACGGACAGGGGGACACCGGGGAGCTGTTTTTT.

The chain joins TRBV2 to TRBJ1-1; no clear D gene. There are 14 residues in the CDR3. V shed 3 bases and J shed 8 bases, with 16 bases lying between them. The V gene's germline CDR1 is SNHLY and CDR2 FYNNEI. The DNA of the CDR3 is TGTGCCAGCAGTGACTCTTTCGGCAGTAGCGAAGCTTTCTTT. Encoded protein: CASSDSFGSSEAFF.

This chain connects TRBV5-4 to TRBJ1-1; 8 positions agree with TRBD1. This CDR3 comprises 15 residues. V shed 4 bases, J shed 6 bases, and the junction held 11 bases outside the gene matches. Germline CDR1 SGHNT, CDR2 YYREEE (reference sequence). The chain's CDR3 is CASSQPDRVYAEAFF. CDR3 DNA sequence: TGTGCCAGCAGCCAGCCGGACAGGGTATACGCTGAAGCTTTCTTT.

This clone occurred once. The chain combines TRBV5-1 with TRBJ1-1; D perhaps matches TRBD1 (6 bases). The CDR3 consists of 15 residues. V lost 3 bases and J lost 1, with 13 bases in between. CDR1 is SGHRS, CDR2 YFSETQ, per germline. CDR3 in DNA: TGCGCCAGCAGCTATCGGGGGGCGGGGAACACTGAAGCTTTCTTT. Amino acids: CASSYRGAGNTEAFF.

V usage is TRBV19 and J usage is TRBJ2-5; D is undetermined. Germline CDR1 reads LNHDA; CDR2 reads SQIVND (reference sequence). The germline V and J ends were trimmed by 2 bases and 2 bases, with 15 bases remaining between them. The CDR3 extends over 16 amino acids. The CDR3 DNA reads as TGTGCCAGTAGTATATCGGTCTCGGAACTACAAGAGACCCAGTACTTC. The encoded protein is CASSISVSELQETQYF.

The V call is TRBV7-3, the J call TRBJ1-1; D is undetermined. Germline assignment: CDR1 SGHTA and CDR2 FQGTGA. CDR3 length: 15 residues. V lost 0 bases to trimming and J lost 3 bases, with 11 bases between them. CDR3 in amino acids: CASSLTVRSYTEAFF. In DNA form, the CDR3 reads TGTGCCAGCAGCTTAACAGTGAGATCTTACACTGAAGCTTTCTTT.

The genes are TRBV28 and TRBJ1-6, with a possible D match to TRBD1 (5 bases). The CDR3 length is 14 residues. The V and J ends lost 4 bases and 7 bases respectively, with 11 bases between them. Germline V gene data show CDR1 as MDHEN and CDR2 as SYDVKM. The CDR3 protein is CASSSGVDNSPLHF. CDR3 DNA sequence: TGTGCCAGCAGTTCGGGGGTTGACAATTCACCCCTCCACTTT.

A few counts support this clone. The J gene is TRBJ1-1, the V gene TRBV28; 7 positions agree with TRBD1. The CDR3 contains 16 residues. The ends lost 4 bases at V and 1 base at J; junction bases unmatched: 9. CDR1 is MDHEN, CDR2 SYDVKM, per germline. CDR3 DNA sequence: TGTGCCAGCAGTTCCGGGACAGCCTCAGCGAACACTGAAGCTTTCTTT. The encoded protein is CASSSGTASANTEAFF.

The CDR3 sequence: CASSLGTAGELFF. The CDR3 region has the DNA TGCGCCAGCAGCTTGGGTACAGCCGGGGAGCTGTTTTTT. The genes are TRBV5-1 and TRBJ2-2; D gene unclear. Per the germline V gene, CDR1 is SGHRS and CDR2 is YFSETQ. V was cut by 0 bases and J by 6 bases, with 6 bases left in between. CDR3 length equals 13 residues.

The V and J genes are TRBV9 and TRBJ2-7; possible D gene TRBD2, 6 bases. This CDR3 region has 16 residues. V was cut by 7 bases and J by 7 bases, with 27 bases left in between. CDR1 is SGDLS, CDR2 YYNGEE, per germline. The chain's CDR3 is CASLGKASGGGGEQYF. The CDR3 DNA reads as TGTGCCAGCCTAGGTAAGGCATCGGGCGGTGGGGGGGAGCAGTACTTC.

The V and J genes are TRBV29-1 and TRBJ2-1; unclear D gene. CDR1 SQVTM and CDR2 ANQGSEA come from the germline V gene. The CDR3 has 12 residues. Trimming took off 2 bases at V and 3 bases at J, with 5 bases between the two ends. The DNA of the CDR3 is TGCAGCGTTGAAACTTTCTACAATGAGCAGTTCTTC. Translated: CSVETFYNEQFF.

The rearrangement links TRBV6-1 to TRBJ1-2; possibly TRBD1 for D (6 bases). Germline CDR1 reads MNHNS; CDR2 reads SASEGT. The V end lost 1 base, the J end lost 6 bases, and 9 bases lay between the germline ends. The CDR3 totals 13 residues. The CDR3 reads CASSEVGTHGYTF. The CDR3 DNA follows: TGTGCCAGCAGTGAAGTTGGGACACATGGCTACACCTTC.

V and J are TRBV7-9 and TRBJ2-7; D unclear. Per the germline V gene, CDR1 is SEHNR and CDR2 is FQNEAQ (reference sequence). V was clipped by 10 bases and J by 3 bases, with 16 bases between them. The CDR3 is 13 residues long. CDR3 region: CATIKPKGYEQYF. The CDR3 DNA reads TGTGCCACGATAAAACCGAAGGGCTACGAGCAGTACTTC.

This rearrangement joins TRBV28 to TRBJ2-3; D gene ambiguous. Germline assignment: CDR1 MDHEN and CDR2 SYDVKM. This CDR3 is built from 16 residues. The V and J ends lost 6 bases and 4 bases respectively, with 20 bases between them. The CDR3 is CASRRSPGYEADTQYF. Here the CDR3 DNA reads TGTGCCAGCAGGAGGTCCCCCGGATACGAGGCAGATACGCAGTATTTT.

J is TRBJ2-5 and V is TRBV6-5, with D perhaps assigned TRBD1 or TRBD2 (5 bases each). The CDR3 contains 13 residues. Trimming shortened V by 6 bases and J by 2 bases, and 10 bases separated the two germline ends. Germline V gene lookup returns CDR1 MNHEY and CDR2 SVGAGI. The CDR3 is CASSRDHQETQYF. In DNA form, the CDR3 reads TGTGCCAGCAGCAGGGACCATCAAGAGACCCAGTACTTC.

The CDR3 DNA sequence: TGTGCCTGGAGTTTTCGGGTAAGCGGCCCCTTCGACGGGGAGCTGTTTTTT. Translation gives CAWSFRVSGPFDGELFF. This rearrangement joins TRBV30 to TRBJ2-2; TRBD2 is a possible D gene (5 bases). This CDR3 spans 17 amino acids. From germline, CDR1 is GTSNPN and CDR2 SVGIG (reference sequence). Trimming cost V 2 bases and J 7 bases, with 23 bases left between them.

The V gene is TRBV5-6, the J gene TRBJ2-3; 9 bases agree with TRBD2. Germline V gives CDR1 SGHDT, CDR2 YYEEEE. V gave up 3 bases and J gave up 3 bases; unmatched junction bases: 2. The CDR3 has 14 amino acids. The CDR3 coding sequence is TGTGCCAGCAGCTCGGGACTAGCTACAGATACGCAGTATTTT. It codes for CASSSGLATDTQYF.

The J gene is TRBJ1-4, the V gene TRBV12-5; no firm D call. Germline CDR1 is LGHNT and CDR2 is FRNRAP. This CDR3 is built from 14 residues. With 4 bases removed from V and 0 bases from J, the gap between germline ends came to 6 bases. CDR3 amino acids: CASGSGSTNEKLFF. CDR3 in DNA: TGTGCTAGTGGTTCGGGCTCAACTAATGAAAAACTGTTTTTT.

This chain joins TRBV30 and TRBJ1-6, with 7 bases that match TRBD1. Per germline, CDR1 GTSNPN and CDR2 SVGIG (reference sequence). This CDR3 is built from 15 residues. The V segment lost 1 base and the J segment 7 bases; nucleotides outside the gene matches: 7. CDR3 residues: CAWSEQGTENSPLHF. Written as DNA, the CDR3 is TGTGCCTGGAGTGAACAGGGGACAGAAAATTCACCCCTCCACTTT.

The rearrangement joins TRBV30 to TRBJ1-1, with TRBD1 matching 9 bases. CDR3 length equals 15 residues. J lost 0 bases, V lost 2 bases, and 4 bases had no gene match. Germline V gene data show CDR1 as GTSNPN and CDR2 as SVGIG (reference sequence). DNA of the CDR3: TGTGCCTGGAGTAGGGGACAGGGAGTGAACACTGAAGCTTTCTTT. It is translated as CAWSRGQGVNTEAFF.

This clone occurred once. This sequence joins TRBV7-2 and TRBJ1-5; the match to TRBD1 covers 7 bases. V shed 8 bases, J shed 5 bases, and the junction held 6 bases outside the gene matches. The length of the CDR3 is 13 residues. Germline values: CDR1 SGHTA, CDR2 FQGNSA. The CDR3 spells CASSFRGYQPQHF. Written as DNA, the CDR3 is TGTGCCAGCTCATTCAGGGGGTATCAGCCCCAGCATTTT.

The J gene is TRBJ1-1, the V gene TRBV6-2 or TRBV6-3; 9 bases line up with TRBD1. Looked up from germline, CDR1 is MNHEY and CDR2 is SVGEGT. This CDR3 is 16 amino acids long. With 5 bases clipped from V and 5 bases from J, the junction kept 12 bases outside the gene matches. CDR3 bases: TGTGCCAGCAGTCCCAAACAGGGGGCAAGAGGGACTGAAGCTTTCTTT. Its protein product is CASSPKQGARGTEAFF.

The chain uses TRBV18 and TRBJ2-3; 12 positions agree with TRBD2. Germline trimming cut 2 bases from V and 0 bases from J; bases unmatched to any gene: 9. The CDR3 length is 19 residues. Germline V gene sequence: CDR1 KGHSH, CDR2 LQKENI. The CDR3 coding sequence is TGTGCCAGCTCACCAGTGAGACTAGCGGGAGATTTAAGCACAGATACGCAGTATTTT. Encoded protein: CASSPVRLAGDLSTDTQYF.

This rearrangement joins TRBV7-8 to TRBJ2-2; 9 bases are a match to TRBD2. Germline V gene sequence: CDR1 SGHVS, CDR2 FQNEAQ. The CDR3 has 17 residues. The V gene end was trimmed by 1 base and the J gene end by 7 bases; junction bases not matched to a gene: 10. The CDR3 is CASSLVGGGGGYGELFF. CDR3 sequence (DNA): TGTGCCAGCAGCTTAGTGGGCGGCGGGGGGGGATACGGGGAGCTGTTTTTT.